This TCR beta chain appears in the sequencing data of a study of beta chain features in type 1 diabetes. General study points: Significant though moderate, a shortening of TCRB CDR3s appeared in all four CD4+ subsets of Type 1 diabetes patients.

Expressed TCRB transcripts were sequenced because the isolated RNA had all been reverse transcribed beforehand. The protocol was immunoSEQ multiplex PCR, while the TCRdb copy is restricted to in-frame clones and leaves out a portion. Altogether over 300,000 clones are present, 9.3% being singletons, with the ten largest covering 1%. Trimming cost V 0 bases and J 4 bases, with 10 bases left between them. Germline values: CDR1 SGHDT, CDR2 YYEEEE. The CDR3 extends over 14 amino acids. Points on this clone: Its specificity is not known.

This sequence originates from a man aged 25-45 years with type 1 diabetes. The sequencing input was central memory CD4+ T cells from blood. The chain employs TRBV5-6 and TRBJ1-1, with D tentatively TRBD1 (5 bases). The CDR3 DNA is TGTGCCAGCAGCTTGGTAGGGGTCGGCACTGAAGCTTTCTTT. This translates into CASSLVGVGTEAFF.